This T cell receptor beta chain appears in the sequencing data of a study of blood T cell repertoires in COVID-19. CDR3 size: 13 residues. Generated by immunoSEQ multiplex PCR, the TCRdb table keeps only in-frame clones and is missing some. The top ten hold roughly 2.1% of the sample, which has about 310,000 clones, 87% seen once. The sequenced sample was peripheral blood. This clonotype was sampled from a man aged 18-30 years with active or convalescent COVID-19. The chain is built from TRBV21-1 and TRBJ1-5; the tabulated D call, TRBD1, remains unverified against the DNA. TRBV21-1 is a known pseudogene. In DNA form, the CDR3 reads TGTGCCAGCAGGAACAGGGATGGTCAGCCCCAGCATTTT. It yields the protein CASRNRDGQPQHF.